The present T cell receptor beta chain was sequenced within a study of blood T cell repertoires in COVID-19. Study in general: The United States, Italy and Spain provided the acute and convalescent COVID-19 samples.

Data came from immunoSEQ multiplex PCR; TCRdb stores just in-frame clones and leaves some out. The data hold 96,000 or so clones, with approximately 91% observed a single time. This CDR3 comprises 14 residues. Trimming removed 6 bases at V and 1 base at J, with 12 bases between. CDR1 is WSHSY and CDR2 is SAAADI in the germline V gene. The sequenced sample consisted of peripheral blood. This TCR was sampled from a woman of 80 years or more with acute or convalescent COVID-19. This sequence joins TRBV10-2 and TRBJ1-1; tentative D call: TRBD1 (6 bases). The CDR3 DNA is TGCGCCAGCAGGGGTACAGGGTCGAACACTGAAGCTTTCTTT. Translation gives CASRGTGSNTEAFF.